One sample yielded the 8 T cell receptor beta chains listed below, sequenced in a study of T cell responses to AZD1222 COVID-19 vaccine. The method was immunoSEQ multiplex PCR; TCRdb's version includes in-frame clones alone and lacks a portion of them. Of about 99,000 clones listed, roughly 90% are singletons. Sequencing used peripheral blood, obtained on day 0 of AZD1222 vaccination. All receptors come from an adult in good health.

This chain uses TRBV7-9 with TRBJ1-1; 8 bases align to TRBD1. CDR1 is SEHNR, CDR2 FQNEAQ, per germline (reference sequence). J lost 7 bases, V lost 5 bases, and 12 bases had no gene match. The CDR3 covers 15 residues. In nucleotides, the CDR3 is TGTGCCAGCAGCCCAACCCTGACAGGGGACGGTGAAGCTTTCTTT. Amino acid sequence: CASSPTLTGDGEAFF.

The V gene is TRBV5-4, the J gene TRBJ2-1; 10 bases match TRBD2. The germline V gene has CDR1 SGHNT and CDR2 YYREEE (reference sequence). V trimming: 8 bases; J trimming: 4 bases; junction bases outside the gene matches: 6. The CDR3 has 14 amino acids. The CDR3 is CASSGTSVYNEQFF. For the CDR3, the DNA is TGTGCCAGTTCCGGGACTAGCGTGTACAATGAGCAGTTCTTC.

This chain connects TRBV28 to TRBJ1-2; 9 bases map to TRBD1. The CDR3 runs 16 residues. Germline trimming cut 5 bases from V and 4 bases from J; bases unmatched to any gene: 11. CDR1 MDHEN and CDR2 SYDVKM come from the germline V gene. CDR3 protein: CASSASVGQGLYGYTF. The CDR3 DNA sequence: TGTGCCAGCAGTGCAAGTGTGGGACAGGGCCTCTATGGCTACACCTTC.

The genes are TRBV19 and TRBJ2-2; no definite D call. From germline, CDR1 is LNHDA and CDR2 SQIVND (reference sequence). Trimming left V 7 bases short and J 0 bases short, with 12 bases between. This CDR3 spans 15 amino acids. The CDR3 protein is CASIHNRPNTGELFF. CDR3 DNA: TGTGCCAGTATCCATAACCGGCCGAACACCGGGGAGCTGTTTTTT.

The chain is built from TRBV12-1 and TRBJ2-7; the tabulated D call, TRBD2, remains unverified against the DNA. TRBV12-1 is a pseudogene segment. CDR3 size: 13 residues. The chain's CDR3 is CASSLRRWRWQYF. Written as DNA, the CDR3 is TGTGCCAGCAGCTTGCGGCGTTGGAGGTGGCAGTACTTC.

This clone has just one count. The chain couples TRBV9 to TRBJ1-2, with D possibly being TRBD1 (5 bases). V lost 4 bases and J 3 bases, leaving 16 bases between the germline ends. Germline V gene sequence: CDR1 SGDLS, CDR2 YYNGEE. The CDR3 contains 15 residues. The CDR3 DNA sequence: TGTGCCAGCAGCCCCCGGGGGAGGCTCGACTATGGCTACACCTTC. Its protein product is CASSPRGRLDYGYTF.

The rearrangement links TRBV2 to TRBJ2-2; D unclear. This CDR3 comprises 16 residues. V gave up 7 bases and J gave up 1 base, with 16 bases separating them. Per germline, CDR1 SNHLY and CDR2 FYNNEI. The CDR3 is CASTLLPIGNTGELFF. The CDR3, as DNA: TGTGCCAGCACTTTGCTCCCGATTGGGAACACCGGGGAGCTGTTTTTT.

This chain connects TRBV19 to TRBJ2-5; 8 bases align to TRBD2. The CDR3 has 17 residues. The J segment lost 7 bases and the V segment lost 0 bases, leaving 13 bases of the junction unmatched. The germline V gene has CDR1 LNHDA and CDR2 SQIVND (reference sequence). Here the CDR3 reads CASSIERLAGLPGTQYF. In DNA form, the CDR3 reads TGTGCCAGTAGTATAGAGAGGCTAGCGGGCCTCCCAGGGACCCAGTACTTC.